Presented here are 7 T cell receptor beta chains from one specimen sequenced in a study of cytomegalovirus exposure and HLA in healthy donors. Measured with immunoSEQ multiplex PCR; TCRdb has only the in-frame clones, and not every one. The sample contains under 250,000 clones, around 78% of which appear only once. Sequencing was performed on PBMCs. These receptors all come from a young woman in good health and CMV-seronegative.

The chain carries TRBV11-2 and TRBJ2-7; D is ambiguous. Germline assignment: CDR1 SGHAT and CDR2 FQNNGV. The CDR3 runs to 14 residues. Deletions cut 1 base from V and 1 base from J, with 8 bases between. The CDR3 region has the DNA TGTGCCAGCAGCTTAGTGGGGAAGTCCTACGAGCAGTACTTC. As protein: CASSLVGKSYEQYF. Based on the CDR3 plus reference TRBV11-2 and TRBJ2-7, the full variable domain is EAGVAQSPRYKIIEKRQSVAFWCNPISGHATLYWYQQILGQGPKLLIQFQNNGVVDDSQLPKDRFSAERLKGVDSTLKIQPAKLEDSAVYLCASSLVGKSYEQYFGPGTRLTVT.

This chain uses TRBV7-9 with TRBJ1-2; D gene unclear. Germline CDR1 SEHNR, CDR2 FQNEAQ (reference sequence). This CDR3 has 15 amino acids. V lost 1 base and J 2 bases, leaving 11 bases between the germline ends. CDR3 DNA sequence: TGTGCCAGCAGCTTAGTGGCTGACGTGAACTATGGCTACACCTTC. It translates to CASSLVADVNYGYTF. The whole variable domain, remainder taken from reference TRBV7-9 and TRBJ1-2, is DTGVSQNPRHKITKRGQNVTFRCDPISEHNRLYWYRQTLGQGPEFLTYFQNEAQLEKSRLLSDRFSAERPKGSFSTLEIQRTEQGDSAMYLCASSLVADVNYGYTFGSGTRLTVV.

CDR3 residues: CASSLRQGVSPGELFF. CDR3 DNA sequence: TGTGCCAGCAGTCTCCGACAGGGGGTCTCGCCCGGGGAGCTGTTTTTT. The V call is TRBV27, the J call TRBJ2-2, with 9 nucleotides matching TRBD1. With 5 bases clipped from V and 6 bases from J, the junction kept 10 bases outside the gene matches. CDR1 MNHEY and CDR2 SMNVEV come from the germline V gene (reference sequence). The CDR3 spans 16 residues.

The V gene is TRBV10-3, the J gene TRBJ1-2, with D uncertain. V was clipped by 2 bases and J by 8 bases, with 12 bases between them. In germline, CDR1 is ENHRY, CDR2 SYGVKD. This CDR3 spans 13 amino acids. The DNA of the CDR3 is TGTGCCATCAGTGAGAAGGTGATGGGGGGCTACACCTTC. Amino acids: CAISEKVMGGYTF.

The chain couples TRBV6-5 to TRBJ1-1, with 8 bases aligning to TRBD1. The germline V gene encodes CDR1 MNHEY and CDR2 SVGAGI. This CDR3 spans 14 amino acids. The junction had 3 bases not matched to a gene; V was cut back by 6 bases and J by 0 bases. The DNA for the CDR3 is TGTGCCAGCAGACGACAGGGGATGAACACTGAAGCTTTCTTT. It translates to CASRRQGMNTEAFF.

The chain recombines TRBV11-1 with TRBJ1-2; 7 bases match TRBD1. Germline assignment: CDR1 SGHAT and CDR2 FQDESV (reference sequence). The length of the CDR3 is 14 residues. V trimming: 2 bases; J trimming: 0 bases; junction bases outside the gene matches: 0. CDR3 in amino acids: CASSLTGANYGYTF. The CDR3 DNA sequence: TGTGCCAGCAGCTTAACAGGGGCTAACTATGGCTACACCTTC.

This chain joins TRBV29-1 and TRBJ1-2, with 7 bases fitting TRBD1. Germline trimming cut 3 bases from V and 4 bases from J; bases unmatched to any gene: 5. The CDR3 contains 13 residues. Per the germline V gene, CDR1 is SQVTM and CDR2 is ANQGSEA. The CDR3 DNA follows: TGCAGCGTTGATGGAGGGACAGTCTATGGCTACACCTTC. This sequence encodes CSVDGGTVYGYTF.